The following is a TCR beta chain sequence with its context. The antigen is not known. Trimming at V came to 4 bases and at J to 5 bases, leaving 5 bases not matched to a gene. CDR1 is MNHNY and CDR2 is SVGAGI in the germline V gene (reference sequence). The CDR3 runs to 14 residues. This specimen comes from a study of cytomegalovirus exposure and HLA in healthy donors. Study-level findings and limits: In the 95 to 150 validation repertoires, a later analysis found that first-cohort TCR clusters tended to co-occur.

Clones were read by immunoSEQ multiplex PCR, and TCRdb kept only the in-frame ones, dropping some. The sample has approximately 260,000 clones, around 85% seen once. Sequencing was performed on PBMCs. This TCR came from a woman in her twenties or thirties in good health and CMV-seropositive. The chain uses TRBV6-6 and TRBJ2-1; TRBD2 aligns across 7 bases. CDR3 residues: CASSSLAANNEQFF. DNA of the CDR3: TGTGCCAGCAGTTCCCTAGCGGCAAACAATGAGCAGTTCTTC.